The 23 T cell receptor beta chains in this list originate from one sample, sequenced in a study of sequential checkpoint blockade in melanoma. The data were produced by immunoSEQ multiplex PCR, yet TCRdb's version contains in-frame clones alone and is incomplete. There are 13,000 or so clones in the sample; roughly a quarter occur only once, and around a sixth lies in the top ten. Sample treatment: randomized to nivolumab then ipilimumab (arm A) or the reverse (arm B). Sequencing was performed on tumor tissue (inferred from file names), taken from a patient given nivolumab and ipilimumab in sequence. These TCRs come from a human donor with melanoma.

This clone has more than one count but fewer than ten. The chain's CDR3 is CTSNRSGLEGEKAQYF. CDR3 nucleotides: TGCACCAGCAACCGATCGGGACTAGAAGGAGAGAAGGCCCAGTACTTC. The chain couples TRBV1 to TRBJ2-5; TRBD2, the D gene given by the table, was not confirmed from the DNA. TRBV1 is annotated as a pseudogene. The CDR3 has 16 amino acids.

This clone has only one observation. The gene calls are TRBV19 and TRBJ2-3; 13 bases line up with TRBD2. Losses at the gene ends were 6 bases for V and 4 bases for J; bases not matched to a gene: 4. The germline gives CDR1 LNHDA, CDR2 SQIVND (reference sequence). The CDR3 runs to 15 residues. This chain's CDR3 is CASSRLAGGSDTQYF. The CDR3 bases are TGTGCCAGTAGCAGACTAGCGGGAGGCTCAGATACGCAGTATTTT.

V gene TRBV11-3 combines with J gene TRBJ2-5; D possibly matches TRBD1 or TRBD2 (5 bases each). V was cut by 5 bases and J by 0 bases, with 13 bases left in between. This CDR3 is 15 amino acids long. Germline-derived CDR1 and CDR2 are SGHNT and YENEEA. The CDR3 DNA follows: TGTGCCAGCAGCCCCCAGGGAGCGCACCAAGAGACCCAGTACTTC. Its translation: CASSPQGAHQETQYF.

Relative to its sample, this clone is medium-sized. V is TRBV19 and J is TRBJ2-2, with D hard to call. V shed 3 bases and J shed 8 bases, with 10 bases lying between them. CDR3 size: 13 residues. CDR1 and CDR2 (germline): LNHDA, SQIVND (reference sequence). The CDR3 is CASSISVSGELFF. CDR3 DNA: TGTGCCAGTAGTATCAGCGTATCGGGGGAGCTGTTTTTT.

The rearrangement uses TRBV18 and TRBJ2-3; no reliable D call. This CDR3 is 16 amino acids long. Trimming left V 3 bases short and J 2 bases short, with 15 bases between. CDR1 KGHSH and CDR2 LQKENI come from the germline V gene. CDR3 residues: CASSPTSHLSTDTQYF. The CDR3 DNA sequence: TGTGCCAGCTCACCCACGTCGCACCTATCCACAGATACGCAGTATTTT.

The V gene is TRBV5-1, the J gene TRBJ2-2; D might be TRBD1 or TRBD2, each matching 6 bases. V lost 0 bases, J lost 7 bases, and 13 bases lay in between. The CDR3 is made up of 15 amino acids. Germline V gene sequence: CDR1 SGHRS, CDR2 YFSETQ. The CDR3 loop reads CASSLAGEGVGELFF. In DNA, the CDR3 is TGCGCCAGCAGCTTGGCGGGAGAGGGGGTCGGGGAGCTGTTTTTT.

This clone was recorded a few times. The chain carries TRBV18 and TRBJ2-4, with D maybe TRBD1 (5 bases). Trimming removed 0 bases at V and 7 bases at J, with 16 bases between. Germline values: CDR1 KGHSH, CDR2 LQKENI. This CDR3 has 16 residues. The CDR3: CASSPPQSTGHNIQYF. In DNA, the CDR3 is TGTGCCAGCTCACCACCGCAGTCCACAGGTCACAACATTCAGTACTTC.

This chain joins TRBV18 and TRBJ2-3; tentative D call: TRBD1 (5 bases). CDR3 size: 13 residues. Germline V gene sequence: CDR1 KGHSH, CDR2 LQKENI. Trimming shortened V by 3 bases and J by 2 bases, and 6 bases separated the two germline ends. The CDR3 loop is CASSPGPTDTQYF. The CDR3 DNA reads TGTGCCAGCTCACCGGGGCCCACAGATACGCAGTATTTT.

The chain links TRBV18 to TRBJ2-2; D is possibly TRBD2 (5 bases). V was shortened by 2 bases and J by 0 bases, with 10 bases between the two germline ends. Germline loops: CDR1 KGHSH, CDR2 LQKENI. The CDR3 extends over 16 amino acids. The CDR3 here is CASSPAGGSNTGELFF. Written as DNA, the CDR3 is TGTGCCAGCTCACCAGCGGGTGGATCGAACACCGGGGAGCTGTTTTTT.

A few counts support this clone. This rearrangement joins TRBV28 to TRBJ2-3; unclear D gene. V lost 2 bases, J lost 0 bases, and 15 bases lay in between. The CDR3 totals 17 residues. Germline loops: CDR1 MDHEN, CDR2 SYDVKM. This CDR3 reads CASSLGTLTTSTDTQYF. In DNA form, the CDR3 reads TGTGCCAGCAGTTTAGGAACTTTGACAACTAGCACAGATACGCAGTATTTT.

V gene TRBV6-8 combines with J gene TRBJ2-7; D tentatively fits TRBD1 or TRBD2 (5 bases each). The V gene's germline CDR1 is MNHGY and CDR2 SAAAGT. V shed 3 bases and J shed 0 bases, with 15 bases lying between them. The CDR3 consists of 16 residues. This chain's CDR3 is CASSYLRDGSSYEQYF. CDR3 bases: TGTGCCAGCAGTTATCTCAGGGATGGGAGCTCCTACGAGCAGTACTTC.

The gene calls are TRBV6-8 and TRBJ2-1; 7 bases align to TRBD2. The CDR3 runs 16 residues. The ends lost 0 bases at V and 9 bases at J; junction bases unmatched: 11. Per germline, CDR1 MNHGY and CDR2 SAAAGT. CDR3 sequence reads: CASSYSVEQWGGEQFF. The DNA of the CDR3 is TGTGCCAGCAGTTACTCGGTGGAACAGTGGGGGGGTGAGCAGTTCTTC.

The chain has TRBV6-8 and TRBJ1-1; the D gene is possibly TRBD1 (6 bases). Trimming pared 7 bases from V and 1 base from J, leaving 16 bases between. The CDR3 totals 15 residues. Germline V CDR1 and CDR2: MNHGY, SAAAGT. The CDR3 here is CASNRPAGANTEAFF. The CDR3 coding sequence is TGTGCCAGCAATCGACCCGCGGGGGCGAACACTGAAGCTTTCTTT.

The J gene is TRBJ1-1, the V gene TRBV18, with TRBD1 as a possible D gene (6 bases). CDR3 length equals 14 residues. The germline V and J ends were trimmed by 3 bases and 5 bases, with 13 bases remaining between them. Germline V gene lookup returns CDR1 KGHSH and CDR2 LQKENI. CDR3 in DNA: TGTGCCAGCTCACCCAACGGGGGGACAACTGAAGCTTTCTTT. It specifies CASSPNGGTTEAFF.

This clone came up many times. V is TRBV11-3 and J is TRBJ2-5, with TRBD2 identical over 7 bases. Germline trimming cut 1 base from V and 2 bases from J; bases unmatched to any gene: 1. This CDR3 is built from 14 residues. Germline loops: CDR1 SGHNT, CDR2 YENEEA. The CDR3 here is CASSLGGGQETQYF. In DNA form, the CDR3 reads TGTGCCAGCAGCTTAGGCGGGGGTCAAGAGACCCAGTACTTC.

Ten or more counts support this clone. The chain joins TRBV23-1 to TRBJ1-1; 9 bases align to TRBD1. TRBV23-1 is filed as an ORF, its function uncertain. With 6 bases clipped from V and 10 bases from J, the junction kept 9 bases outside the gene matches. This CDR3 comprises 13 residues. In DNA, the CDR3 is TGCGCCAGCAGCCCCGAGACAGGGGGGCGAGCTTTCTTT. Translation gives CASSPETGGRAFF.

This clone was observed many times. The rearrangement links TRBV11-3 to TRBJ2-5; D may correspond to TRBD1 or TRBD2 (5 bases each). This CDR3 contains 16 residues. Trimming took off 1 base at V and 5 bases at J, with 17 bases between the two ends. CDR1 SGHNT and CDR2 YENEEA come from the germline V gene. The CDR3 DNA is TGTGCCAGCAGCTTAGGGGGGACCCGGCAGAGGGAGACCCAGTACTTC. Its translation: CASSLGGTRQRETQYF.

The chain uses TRBV11-3 and TRBJ2-7, with 7 bases lining up with TRBD1. Germline V lookup: CDR1 SGHNT, CDR2 YENEEA. V trimming: 6 bases; J trimming: 6 bases; junction bases outside the gene matches: 17. The CDR3 length is 16 residues. As DNA, the CDR3 is TGTGCCAGCAGGCGGACCGGGACAGTTGCGCCGATCGAGCAGTACTTC. Translated: CASRRTGTVAPIEQYF. The full variable domain, in which reference TRBV11-3 and TRBJ2-7 provide the parts outside the CDR3, is EAGVVQSPRYKIIEKKQPVAFWCNPISGHNTLYWYLQNLGQGPELLIRYENEEAVDDSQLPKDRFSAERLKGVDSTLKIQPAELGDSAVYLCASRRTGTVAPIEQYFGPGTRLTVT.

This sequence joins TRBV28 and TRBJ2-2, with 8 positions matching TRBD1. CDR1 and CDR2 from the germline V gene are MDHEN and SYDVKM. V was clipped by 6 bases and J by 0 bases; unmatched bases: 3. This CDR3 region has 15 residues. Written as DNA, the CDR3 is TGTGCCAGCAGGAAACAGGGGGCGAACACCGGGGAGCTGTTTTTT. Its translation: CASRKQGANTGELFF.

This sequence joins TRBV18 and TRBJ2-4; no reliable D call. CDR1 and CDR2 from the germline V gene are KGHSH and LQKENI. There are 13 residues in the CDR3. Trimming stripped 3 bases from V and 4 bases from J, with 7 bases between. The CDR3 loop reads CASSPRGKNIQYF. The CDR3 region has the DNA TGTGCCAGCTCACCGCGTGGGAAAAACATTCAGTACTTC.

The sample holds a few counts of this clone. The chain carries TRBV12-5 and TRBJ1-2; D uncertain. Between the trimmed V and J ends, which lost 6 bases and 0 bases, there was a span of 20 bases. The germline V gene encodes CDR1 LGHNT and CDR2 FRNRAP. The CDR3 extends over 17 amino acids. The CDR3 DNA sequence: TGTGCTAGTGGGTTCGCCGGGATACCGTCACCTAACTATGGCTACACCTTC. Residues: CASGFAGIPSPNYGYTF.

This clone came up a few times. The rearrangement uses TRBV28 and TRBJ1-1; D may be TRBD1 (6 bases). Germline CDR1 reads MDHEN; CDR2 reads SYDVKM. The CDR3 consists of 14 residues. V dropped 6 bases and J dropped 2 bases, with 13 bases sitting between them. The CDR3 nucleotides read TGTGCCAGCAGAAACTTACAGGGTAACACTGAAGCTTTCTTT. Protein: CASRNLQGNTEAFF.

This clone has more than one count but fewer than ten. CDR3 coding DNA: TGTGCCAGCAGCTCGAACCTCCGGGACAGGGGAATCGGGGAGCTGTTTTTT. Residues: CASSSNLRDRGIGELFF. The V and J genes are TRBV11-1 and TRBJ2-2; 10 bases map to TRBD1. The V gene end was trimmed by 4 bases and the J gene end by 7 bases; junction bases not matched to a gene: 12. The CDR3 has 17 amino acids. From germline, CDR1 is SGHAT and CDR2 FQDESV (reference sequence).